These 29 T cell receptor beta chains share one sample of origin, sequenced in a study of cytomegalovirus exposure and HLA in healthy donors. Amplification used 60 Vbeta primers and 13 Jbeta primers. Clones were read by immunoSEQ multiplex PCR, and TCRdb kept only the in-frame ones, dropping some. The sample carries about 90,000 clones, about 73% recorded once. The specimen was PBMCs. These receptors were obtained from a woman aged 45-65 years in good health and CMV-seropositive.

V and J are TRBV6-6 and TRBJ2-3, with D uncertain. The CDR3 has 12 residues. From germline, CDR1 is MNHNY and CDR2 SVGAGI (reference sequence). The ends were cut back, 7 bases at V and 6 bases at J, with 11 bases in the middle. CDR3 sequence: CASTNRQDTQYF. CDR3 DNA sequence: TGTGCCAGCACCAATCGTCAGGATACGCAGTATTTT.

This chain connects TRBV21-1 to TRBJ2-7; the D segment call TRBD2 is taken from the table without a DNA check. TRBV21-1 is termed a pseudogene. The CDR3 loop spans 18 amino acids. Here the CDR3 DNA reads TGTGCCAGCAGCAGAAAGCGCCCAGCGGGAGGGGCCCAGGGCGAGCAGTACTTC. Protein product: CASSRKRPAGGAQGEQYF.

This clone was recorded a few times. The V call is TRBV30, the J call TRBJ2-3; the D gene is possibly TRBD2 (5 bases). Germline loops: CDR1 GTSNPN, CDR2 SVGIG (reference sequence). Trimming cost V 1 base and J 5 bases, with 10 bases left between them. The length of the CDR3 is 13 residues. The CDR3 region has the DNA TGTGCCTGGAGTGGCGGGCCAAAAGATACGCAGTATTTT. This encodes CAWSGGPKDTQYF.

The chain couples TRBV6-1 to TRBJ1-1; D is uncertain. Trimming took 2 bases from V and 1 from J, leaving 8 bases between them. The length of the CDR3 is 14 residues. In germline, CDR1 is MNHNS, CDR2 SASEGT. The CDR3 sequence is CASSETDANTEAFF. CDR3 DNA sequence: TGTGCCAGCAGTGAAACAGATGCGAACACTGAAGCTTTCTTT.

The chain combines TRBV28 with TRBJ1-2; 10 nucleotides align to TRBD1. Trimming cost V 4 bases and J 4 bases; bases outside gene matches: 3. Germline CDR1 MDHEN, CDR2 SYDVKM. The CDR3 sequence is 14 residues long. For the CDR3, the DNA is TGTGCCAGCAGTTGGGGGACAGGGGCCTATGGCTACACCTTC. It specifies CASSWGTGAYGYTF.

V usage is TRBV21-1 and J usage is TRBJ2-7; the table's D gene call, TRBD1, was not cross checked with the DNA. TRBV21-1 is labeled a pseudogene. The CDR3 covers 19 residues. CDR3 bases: TGTGCCAGCAGCAATTACTCTTCCTCTAGGGGGTCGAAGACCTACGAGCAGTACTTC. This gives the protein CASSNYSSSRGSKTYEQYF.

The CDR3 reads CASSLSTGQETQYF. The CDR3 bases are TGTGCCAGCAGCTTGTCGACAGGACAAGAGACCCAGTACTTC. The chain is built from TRBV5-4 and TRBJ2-5; the D gene is possibly TRBD1 (6 bases). V lost 1 base and J lost 2, with 9 bases in between. CDR3 length: 14 amino acids. Germline CDR1 reads SGHNT; CDR2 reads YYREEE (reference sequence).

The CDR3 here is CASSQGLTALYEQYF. In DNA form, the CDR3 reads TGCGCCAGCAGCCAAGGGTTGACAGCGCTGTACGAGCAGTACTTC. The chain is built from TRBV4-3 and TRBJ2-7, with a weak D call TRBD1 (5 bases). CDR3 length: 15 amino acids. With 1 base removed from V and 4 bases from J, the gap between germline ends came to 14 bases. Germline V CDR1 and CDR2: LGHNA, YSLEER.

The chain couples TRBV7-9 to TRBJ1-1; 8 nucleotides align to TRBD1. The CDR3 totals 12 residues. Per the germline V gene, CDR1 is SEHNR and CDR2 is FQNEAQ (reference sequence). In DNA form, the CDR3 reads TGTTCCACAGGGGGGCCTGGCACTGAAGCTTTCTTT. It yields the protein CSTGGPGTEAFF.

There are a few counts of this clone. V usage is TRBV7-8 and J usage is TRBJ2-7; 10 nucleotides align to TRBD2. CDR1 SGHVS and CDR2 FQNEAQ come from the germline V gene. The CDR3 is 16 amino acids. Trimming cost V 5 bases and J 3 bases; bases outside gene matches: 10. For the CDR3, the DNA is TGTGCCAGCAGCCCCTCTTCTAGCGGGAGCTTCTACGAGCAGTACTTC. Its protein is CASSPSSSGSFYEQYF.

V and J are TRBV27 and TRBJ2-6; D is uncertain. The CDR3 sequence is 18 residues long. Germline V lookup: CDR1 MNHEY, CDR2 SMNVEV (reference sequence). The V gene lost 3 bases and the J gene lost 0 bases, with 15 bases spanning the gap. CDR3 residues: CASSLRARESSGANVLTF. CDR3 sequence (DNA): TGTGCCAGCAGTTTGCGAGCCCGCGAGAGCTCTGGGGCCAACGTCCTGACTTTC.

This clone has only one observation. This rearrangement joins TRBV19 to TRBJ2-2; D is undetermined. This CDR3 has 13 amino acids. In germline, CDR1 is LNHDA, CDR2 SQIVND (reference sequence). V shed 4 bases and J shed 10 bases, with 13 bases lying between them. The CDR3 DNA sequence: TGTGCCAGTAGTAACGGTCCTGTAATGGAGCTGTTTTTT. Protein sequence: CASSNGPVMELFF.

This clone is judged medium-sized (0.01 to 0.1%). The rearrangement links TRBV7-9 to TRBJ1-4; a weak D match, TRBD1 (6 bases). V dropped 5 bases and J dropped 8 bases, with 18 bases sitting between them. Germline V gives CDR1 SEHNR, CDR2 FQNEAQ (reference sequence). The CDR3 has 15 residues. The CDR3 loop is CASSPPTGQIEKLFF. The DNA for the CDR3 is TGTGCCAGCAGCCCCCCCACTGGACAGATCGAAAAACTGTTTTTT.

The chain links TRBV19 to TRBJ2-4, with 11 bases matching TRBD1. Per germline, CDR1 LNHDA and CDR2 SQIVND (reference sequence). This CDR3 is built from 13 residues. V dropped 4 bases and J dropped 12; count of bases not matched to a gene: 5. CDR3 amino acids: CASSTGQGASQYF. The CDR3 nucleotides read TGTGCCAGTAGTACCGGACAGGGGGCTAGTCAGTACTTC.

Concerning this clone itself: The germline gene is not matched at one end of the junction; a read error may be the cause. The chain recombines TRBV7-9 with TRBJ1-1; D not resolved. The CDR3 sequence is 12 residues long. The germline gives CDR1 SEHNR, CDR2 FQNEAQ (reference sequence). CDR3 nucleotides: TGTTCCAGCAGCTTGGAGGACACTGAAGCTTTCTTT. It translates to CSSSLEDTEAFF.

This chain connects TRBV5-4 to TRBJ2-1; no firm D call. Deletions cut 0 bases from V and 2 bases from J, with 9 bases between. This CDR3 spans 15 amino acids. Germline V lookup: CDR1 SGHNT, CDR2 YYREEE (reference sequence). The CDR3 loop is CASSLARVTYNEQFF. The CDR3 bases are TGTGCCAGCAGCTTGGCGCGCGTAACCTACAATGAGCAGTTCTTC.

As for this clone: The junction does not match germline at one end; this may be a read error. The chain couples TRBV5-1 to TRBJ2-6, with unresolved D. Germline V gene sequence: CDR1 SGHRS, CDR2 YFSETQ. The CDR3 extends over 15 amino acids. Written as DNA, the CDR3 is TGCGCCAGTAGCTTGTCGAGCCCTGGGGCCAACGTCCTGACTTTC. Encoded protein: CASSLSSPGANVLTF.

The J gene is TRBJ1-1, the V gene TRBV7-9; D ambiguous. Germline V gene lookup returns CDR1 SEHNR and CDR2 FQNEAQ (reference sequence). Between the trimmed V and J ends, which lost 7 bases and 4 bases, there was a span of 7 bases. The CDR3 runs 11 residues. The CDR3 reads CASNMVTEAFF. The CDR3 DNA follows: TGTGCCAGCAACATGGTCACTGAAGCTTTCTTT.

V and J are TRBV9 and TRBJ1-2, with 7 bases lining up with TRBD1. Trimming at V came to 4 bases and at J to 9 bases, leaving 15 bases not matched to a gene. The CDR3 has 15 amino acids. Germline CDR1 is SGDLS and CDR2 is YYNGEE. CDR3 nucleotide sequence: TGTGCCAGCAGCCTTACCCGTGGACAGGACAGGAGCTACACCTTC. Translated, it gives CASSLTRGQDRSYTF.

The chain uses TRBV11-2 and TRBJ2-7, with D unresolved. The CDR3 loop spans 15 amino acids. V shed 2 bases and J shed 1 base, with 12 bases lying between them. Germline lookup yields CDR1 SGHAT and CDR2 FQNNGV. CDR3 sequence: CASSLSLDRSYEQYF. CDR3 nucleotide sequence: TGTGCCAGCAGCTTATCGCTAGACCGTTCCTACGAGCAGTACTTC.

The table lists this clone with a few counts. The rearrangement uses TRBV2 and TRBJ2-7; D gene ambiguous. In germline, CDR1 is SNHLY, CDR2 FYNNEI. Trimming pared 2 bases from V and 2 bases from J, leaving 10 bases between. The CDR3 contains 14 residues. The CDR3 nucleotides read TGTGCCAGCAGTGAAAACGGGTTGGCCTACGAGCAGTACTTC. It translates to CASSENGLAYEQYF.

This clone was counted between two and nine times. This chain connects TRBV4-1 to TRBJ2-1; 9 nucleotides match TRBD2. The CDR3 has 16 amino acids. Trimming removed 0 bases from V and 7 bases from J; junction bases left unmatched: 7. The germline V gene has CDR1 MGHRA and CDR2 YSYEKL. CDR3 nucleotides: TGCGCCAGCAGCCAAGATGATAGCGGGAGAGGTAATGAGCAGTTCTTC. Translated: CASSQDDSGRGNEQFF.

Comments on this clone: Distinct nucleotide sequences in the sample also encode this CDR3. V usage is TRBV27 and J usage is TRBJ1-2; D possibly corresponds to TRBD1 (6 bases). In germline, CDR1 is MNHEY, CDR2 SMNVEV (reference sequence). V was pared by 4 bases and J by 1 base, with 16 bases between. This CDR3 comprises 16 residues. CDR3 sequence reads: CASSSGQGRYNYGYTF. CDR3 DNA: TGTGCCAGCAGTTCGGGACAAGGACGGTATAACTATGGCTACACCTTC.

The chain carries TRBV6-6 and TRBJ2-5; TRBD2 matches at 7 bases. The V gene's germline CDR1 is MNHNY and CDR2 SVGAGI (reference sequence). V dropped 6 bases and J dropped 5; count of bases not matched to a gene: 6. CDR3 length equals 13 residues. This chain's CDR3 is CASRGGWGETQYF. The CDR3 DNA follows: TGTGCCAGCAGGGGGGGGTGGGGGGAGACCCAGTACTTC.

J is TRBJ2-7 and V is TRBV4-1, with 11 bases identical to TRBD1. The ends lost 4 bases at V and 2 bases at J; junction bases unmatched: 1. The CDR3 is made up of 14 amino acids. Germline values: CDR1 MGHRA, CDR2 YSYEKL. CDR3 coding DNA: TGCGCCAGCAGCCGGACAGGGGGCCCCTACGAGCAGTACTTC. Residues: CASSRTGGPYEQYF.

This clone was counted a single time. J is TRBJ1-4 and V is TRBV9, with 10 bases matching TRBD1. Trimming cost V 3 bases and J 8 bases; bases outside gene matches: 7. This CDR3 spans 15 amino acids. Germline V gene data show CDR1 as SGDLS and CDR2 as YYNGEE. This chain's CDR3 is CASSGEGTGDEKLFF. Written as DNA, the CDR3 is TGTGCCAGCAGCGGGGAAGGGACAGGGGACGAAAAACTGTTTTTT.

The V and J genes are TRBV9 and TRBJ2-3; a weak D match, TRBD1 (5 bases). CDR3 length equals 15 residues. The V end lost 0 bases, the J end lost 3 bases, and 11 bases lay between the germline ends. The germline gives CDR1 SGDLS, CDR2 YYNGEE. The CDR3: CASSVGVGPTDTQYF. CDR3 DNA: TGTGCCAGCAGCGTAGGGGTGGGGCCGACAGATACGCAGTATTTT.

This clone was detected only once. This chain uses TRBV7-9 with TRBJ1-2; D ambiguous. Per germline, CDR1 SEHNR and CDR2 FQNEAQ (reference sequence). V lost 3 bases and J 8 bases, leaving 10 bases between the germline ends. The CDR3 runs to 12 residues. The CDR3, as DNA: TGTGCCAGCAGCTTGATCGGGAGAGGCTACACCTTC. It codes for CASSLIGRGYTF.

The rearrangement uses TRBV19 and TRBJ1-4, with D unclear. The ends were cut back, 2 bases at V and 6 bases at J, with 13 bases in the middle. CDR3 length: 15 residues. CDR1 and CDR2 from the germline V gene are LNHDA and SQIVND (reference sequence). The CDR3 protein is CASSINEMGDEKLFF. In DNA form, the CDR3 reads TGTGCCAGTAGTATAAACGAGATGGGAGATGAAAAACTGTTTTTT. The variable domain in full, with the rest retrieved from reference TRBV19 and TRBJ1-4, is DGGITQSPKYLFRKEGQNVTLSCEQNLNHDAMYWYRQDPGQGLRLIYYSQIVNDFQKGDIAEGYSVSREKKESFPLTVTSAQKNPTAFYLCASSINEMGDEKLFFGSGTQLSVL.